This TCR beta chain was retrieved from a study of cytomegalovirus exposure and HLA in healthy donors. Study conclusions and caveats: It was confirmed in vitro that a few of the CMV-associated chains were specific for CMV antigens. Reported results showed that the classifier diagnosed cytomegalovirus status with high specificity and sensitivity. Later analysis suggested most CMV-associated TCR beta chains were HLA-restricted. Donors belonging to an Asian-associated ancestry cluster reportedly showed fewer N-insertions in productive TCRs than the roughly 670-donor mean, according to what a later analysis found.

It was with 60 Vbeta and 13 Jbeta primers that the PCR ran. Using immunoSEQ multiplex PCR, the repertoire was profiled, and TCRdb retains in-frame clones only, with some absent. The profile covers roughly 86,000 clones, with less than 80% appearing a single time and under 25% taken by the ten largest. In regard to this clone: Its antigen is unidentified.

Losses at the gene ends were 8 bases for V and 17 bases for J; bases not matched to a gene: 12. In germline, CDR1 is SQVTM, CDR2 ANQGSEA. CDR3 length equals 11 residues. This clonotype was obtained from a woman aged 45-59 years in good health and CMV-seropositive. The sequencing sample was made of PBMCs. The rearrangement uses TRBV29-1 and TRBJ1-6; 7 bases match TRBD1. The CDR3 is CSSPNRGAFHF. The CDR3 DNA sequence: TGCAGCAGCCCTAACAGGGGAGCGTTCCACTTT.